Sequencing of this T cell receptor beta chain was carried out in a study of shared T cell receptors in the human thymus listed by TCRdb under 2021. Regarding the study in general: The study examined how the human thymus generates shared, self-reactive T-cell receptor alpha chains.

Of note for this clone: The antigen it binds to is not known. Base qualities are not provided; no much larger clone lies one nucleotide away.

V is clipped by 3 bases and J by 2 bases, and the sequence between their germline boundaries is 8 bases long. CDR1 and CDR2, looked up from the germline V gene (reference sequence), are MNHEY and SMNVEV. The CDR3 starts with the cysteine, ends with the phenylalanine, and has 13 residues. Only the CDR3 DNA is retained, 39 bases long and in frame from the first base. Library prep was done by the immunoSEQ multiplex PCR assay. TCRdb took this table from immuneACCESS and kept in-frame rearrangements with V and J called. Such tables lack part of the clones; where checked against another copy, unresolved V genes explain under half of the gap, and the rest is unexplained. Here the sample has about 380,000 clones; 85% to 95% occur a single time. Jointly, the top ten make up roughly 0.021% of the sample.

The rearranged chain carries TRBV27 and TRBJ2-7; there is no confident call for the D gene. The TCR comes from a human donor. The material sequenced was thymocytes. CDR3 region: CASSFGPAYEQYF. The nucleotide sequence is given as TGTGCCAGCAGTTTTGGGCCGGCCTACGAGCAGTACTTC.